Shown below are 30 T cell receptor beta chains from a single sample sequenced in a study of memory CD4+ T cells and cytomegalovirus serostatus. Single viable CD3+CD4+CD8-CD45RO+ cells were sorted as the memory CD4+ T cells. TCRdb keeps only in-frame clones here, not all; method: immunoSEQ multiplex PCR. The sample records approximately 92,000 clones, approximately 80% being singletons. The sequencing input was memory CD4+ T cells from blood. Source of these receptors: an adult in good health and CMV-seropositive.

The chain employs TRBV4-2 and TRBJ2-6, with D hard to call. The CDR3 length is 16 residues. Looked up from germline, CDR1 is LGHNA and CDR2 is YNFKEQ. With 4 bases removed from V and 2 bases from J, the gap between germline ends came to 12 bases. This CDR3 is CASSPTTAPGANVLTF. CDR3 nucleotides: TGTGCCAGCAGCCCCACCACGGCCCCTGGGGCCAACGTCCTGACTTTC.

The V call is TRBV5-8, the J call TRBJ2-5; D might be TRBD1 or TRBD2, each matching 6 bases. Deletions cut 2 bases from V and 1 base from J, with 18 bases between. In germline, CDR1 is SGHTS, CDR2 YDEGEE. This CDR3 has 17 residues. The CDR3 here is CASSFPLLGGRQETQYF. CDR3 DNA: TGTGCCAGCAGCTTTCCCCTGCTAGGGGGGCGCCAAGAGACCCAGTACTTC.

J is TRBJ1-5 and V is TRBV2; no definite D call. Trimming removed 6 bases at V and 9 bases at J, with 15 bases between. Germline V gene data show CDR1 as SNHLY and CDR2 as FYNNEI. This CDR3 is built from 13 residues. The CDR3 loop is CASSAGPQGPQHF. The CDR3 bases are TGTGCCAGCAGCGCTGGGCCCCAAGGGCCCCAGCATTTT.

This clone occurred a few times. The CDR3 sequence: CASSEGRWTGSIGYTF. CDR3 DNA sequence: TGTGCCAGCAGTGAAGGGAGGTGGACAGGCTCTATCGGCTACACCTTC. The chain joins TRBV6-1 to TRBJ1-2; TRBD1 matches 7 bases. This CDR3 spans 16 amino acids. J gave up 8 bases and V 1 base, and 13 bases lay outside the gene matches. The germline gives CDR1 MNHNS, CDR2 SASEGT.

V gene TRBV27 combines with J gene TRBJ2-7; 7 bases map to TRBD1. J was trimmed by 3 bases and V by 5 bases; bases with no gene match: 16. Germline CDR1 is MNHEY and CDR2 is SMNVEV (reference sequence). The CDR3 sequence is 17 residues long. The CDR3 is CASSPGAGGQWGYEQYF. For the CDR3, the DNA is TGTGCCAGCAGTCCTGGGGCAGGGGGACAGTGGGGCTACGAGCAGTACTTC.

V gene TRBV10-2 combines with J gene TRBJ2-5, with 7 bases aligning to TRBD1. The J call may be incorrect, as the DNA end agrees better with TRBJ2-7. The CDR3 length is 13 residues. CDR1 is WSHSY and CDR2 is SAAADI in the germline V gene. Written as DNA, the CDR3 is TGCGCCAGCAGTGGGGGAGACAGGGTCGAGCAGTACTTC. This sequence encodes CASSGGDRVEQYF.

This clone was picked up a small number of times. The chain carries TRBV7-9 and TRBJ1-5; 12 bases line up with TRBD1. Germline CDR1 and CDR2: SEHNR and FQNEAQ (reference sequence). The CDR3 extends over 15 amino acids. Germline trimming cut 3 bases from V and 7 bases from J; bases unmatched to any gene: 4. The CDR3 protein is CASSLGQGAGQPQHF. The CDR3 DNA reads TGTGCCAGCAGCTTGGGACAGGGGGCTGGGCAGCCCCAGCATTTT.

In nucleotides, the CDR3 is TGTGCCTGGAGTCGGGACACCAACAATGAGCAGTTCTTC. This codes for CAWSRDTNNEQFF. The rearrangement joins TRBV30 to TRBJ2-1; the D gene is possibly TRBD1 (6 bases). Germline CDR1 is GTSNPN and CDR2 is SVGIG (reference sequence). The length of the CDR3 is 13 residues. V was trimmed by 2 bases and J by 5 bases, leaving 10 bases between them.

CDR3 bases: TGTGCCAGCAGCCCGGACAACGCAAACTATGGCTACACCTTC. Protein: CASSPDNANYGYTF. The chain has TRBV27 and TRBJ1-2; possibly TRBD1 for D (5 bases). The CDR3 totals 14 residues. With 6 bases removed from V and 2 bases from J, the gap between germline ends came to 13 bases. From germline, CDR1 is MNHEY and CDR2 SMNVEV (reference sequence).

DNA for the CDR3: TGTGCCTGGAGTTCGACGGGACACCTGTTAGGCGGCTACACCTTC. As protein: CAWSSTGHLLGGYTF. The rearrangement joins TRBV30 to TRBJ1-2; D possibly corresponds to TRBD1 (6 bases). This CDR3 has 15 amino acids. Deletions cut 2 bases from V and 8 bases from J, with 21 bases between. Per germline, CDR1 GTSNPN and CDR2 SVGIG (reference sequence).

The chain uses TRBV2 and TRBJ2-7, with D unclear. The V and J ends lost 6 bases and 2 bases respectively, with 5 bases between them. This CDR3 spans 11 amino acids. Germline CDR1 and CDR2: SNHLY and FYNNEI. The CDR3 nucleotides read TGTGCCAGCAGCCAGACCTACGAGCAGTACTTC. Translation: CASSQTYEQYF.

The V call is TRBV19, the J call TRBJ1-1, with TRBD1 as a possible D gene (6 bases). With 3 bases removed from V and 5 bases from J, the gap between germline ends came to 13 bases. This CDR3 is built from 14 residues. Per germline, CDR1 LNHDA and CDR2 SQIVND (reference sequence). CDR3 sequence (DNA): TGTGCCAGTAGTATTCCTCAACAGGGTACTGAAGCTTTCTTT. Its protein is CASSIPQQGTEAFF. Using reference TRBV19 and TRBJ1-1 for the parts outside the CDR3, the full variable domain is DGGITQSPKYLFRKEGQNVTLSCEQNLNHDAMYWYRQDPGQGLRLIYYSQIVNDFQKGDIAEGYSVSREKKESFPLTVTSAQKNPTAFYLCASSIPQQGTEAFFGQGTRLTVV.

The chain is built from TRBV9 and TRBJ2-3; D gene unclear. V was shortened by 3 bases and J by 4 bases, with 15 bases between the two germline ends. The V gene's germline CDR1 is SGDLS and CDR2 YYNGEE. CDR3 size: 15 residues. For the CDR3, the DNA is TGTGCCAGCAGCGCCGGCATAGTAAGCGCAGATACGCAGTATTTT. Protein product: CASSAGIVSADTQYF.

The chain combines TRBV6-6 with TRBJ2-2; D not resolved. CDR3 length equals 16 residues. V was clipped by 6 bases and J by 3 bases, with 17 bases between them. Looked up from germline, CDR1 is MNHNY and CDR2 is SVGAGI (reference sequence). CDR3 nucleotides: TGTGCCAGCAGCTTTACACGGAGCCAATACACCGGGGAGCTGTTTTTT. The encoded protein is CASSFTRSQYTGELFF.

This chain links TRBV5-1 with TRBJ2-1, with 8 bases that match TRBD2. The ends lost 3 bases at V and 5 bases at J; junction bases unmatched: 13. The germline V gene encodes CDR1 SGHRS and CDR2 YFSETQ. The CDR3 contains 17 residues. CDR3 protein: CASSSGRGAFGHNEQFF. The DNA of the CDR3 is TGCGCCAGCAGCTCGGGGCGGGGGGCGTTCGGGCACAATGAGCAGTTCTTC.

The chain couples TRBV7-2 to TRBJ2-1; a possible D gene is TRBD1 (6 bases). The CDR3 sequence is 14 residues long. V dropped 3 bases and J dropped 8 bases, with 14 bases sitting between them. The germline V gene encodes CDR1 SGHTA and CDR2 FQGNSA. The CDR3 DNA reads TGTGCCAGCAGCTTCATACAGGGTTCGGATGAGCAGTTCTTC. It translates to CASSFIQGSDEQFF.

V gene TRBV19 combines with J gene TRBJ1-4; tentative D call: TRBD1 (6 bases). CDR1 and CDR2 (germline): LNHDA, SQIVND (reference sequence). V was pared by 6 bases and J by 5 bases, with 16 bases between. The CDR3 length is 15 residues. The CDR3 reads CASRRTDVQNEKLFF. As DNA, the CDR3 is TGTGCCAGTAGAAGGACAGACGTACAAAATGAAAAACTGTTTTTT.

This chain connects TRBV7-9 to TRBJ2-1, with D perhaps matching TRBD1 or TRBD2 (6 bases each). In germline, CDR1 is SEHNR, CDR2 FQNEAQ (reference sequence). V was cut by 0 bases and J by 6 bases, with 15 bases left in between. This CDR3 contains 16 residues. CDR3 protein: CASSLAGGTRGNEQFF. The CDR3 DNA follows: TGTGCCAGCAGCTTAGCGGGAGGTACCAGGGGCAATGAGCAGTTCTTC.

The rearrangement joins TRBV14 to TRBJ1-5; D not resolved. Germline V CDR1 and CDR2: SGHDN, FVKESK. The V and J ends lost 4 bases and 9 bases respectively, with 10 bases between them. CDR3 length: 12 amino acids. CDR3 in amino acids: CASSLGSAPQHF. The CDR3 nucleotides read TGTGCCAGCAGCCTGGGCTCGGCGCCCCAGCATTTT. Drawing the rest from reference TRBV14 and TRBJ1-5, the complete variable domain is EAGVTQFPSHSVIEKGQTVTLRCDPISGHDNLYWYRRVMGKEIKFLLHFVKESKQDESGMPNNRFLAERTGGTYSTLKVQPAELEDSGVYFCASSLGSAPQHFGDGTRLSIL.

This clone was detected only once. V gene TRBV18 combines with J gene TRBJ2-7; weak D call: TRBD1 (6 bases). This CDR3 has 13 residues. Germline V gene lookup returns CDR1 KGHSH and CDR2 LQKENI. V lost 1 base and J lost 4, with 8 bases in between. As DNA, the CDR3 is TGTGCCAGCTCACCACGGACAGTTTACGAGCAGTACTTC. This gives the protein CASSPRTVYEQYF. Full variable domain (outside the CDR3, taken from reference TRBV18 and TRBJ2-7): NAGVMQNPRHLVRRRGQEARLRCSPMKGHSHVYWYRQLPEEGLKFMVYLQKENIIDESGMPKERFSAEFPKEGPSILRIQQVVRGDSAAYFCASSPRTVYEQYFGPGTRLTVT.

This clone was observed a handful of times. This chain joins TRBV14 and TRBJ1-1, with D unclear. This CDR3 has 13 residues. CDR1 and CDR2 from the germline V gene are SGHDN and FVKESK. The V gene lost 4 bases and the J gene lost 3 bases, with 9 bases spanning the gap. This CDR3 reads CASSPRSDTEAFF. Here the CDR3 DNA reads TGTGCCAGCAGCCCGAGATCGGACACTGAAGCTTTCTTT.

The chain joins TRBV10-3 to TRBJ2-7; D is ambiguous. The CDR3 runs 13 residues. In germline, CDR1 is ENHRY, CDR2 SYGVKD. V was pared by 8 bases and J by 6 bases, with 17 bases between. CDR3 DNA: TGTGCCATCGCGCCTCAGGACCCGCCCGAGCAGTACTTC. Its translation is CAIAPQDPPEQYF.

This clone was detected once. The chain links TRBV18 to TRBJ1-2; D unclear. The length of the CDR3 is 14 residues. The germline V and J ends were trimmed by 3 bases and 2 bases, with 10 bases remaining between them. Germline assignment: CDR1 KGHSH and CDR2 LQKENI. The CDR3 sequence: CASSPKGSNYGYTF. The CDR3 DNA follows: TGTGCCAGCTCACCCAAGGGCAGCAACTATGGCTACACCTTC. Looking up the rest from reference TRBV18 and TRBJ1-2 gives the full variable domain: NAGVMQNPRHLVRRRGQEARLRCSPMKGHSHVYWYRQLPEEGLKFMVYLQKENIIDESGMPKERFSAEFPKEGPSILRIQQVVRGDSAAYFCASSPKGSNYGYTFGSGTRLTVV.

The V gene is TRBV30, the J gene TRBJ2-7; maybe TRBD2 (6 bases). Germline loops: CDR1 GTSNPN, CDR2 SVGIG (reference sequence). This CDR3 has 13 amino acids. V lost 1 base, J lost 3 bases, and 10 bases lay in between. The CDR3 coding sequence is TGTGCCTGGAGTGGCGGGGAAAGCTACGAGCAGTACTTC. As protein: CAWSGGESYEQYF. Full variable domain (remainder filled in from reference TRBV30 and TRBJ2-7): SQTIHQWPATLVQPVGSPLSLECTVEGTSNPNLYWYRQAAGRGLQLLFYSVGIGQISSEVPQNLSASRPQDRQFILSSKKLLLSDSGFYLCAWSGGESYEQYFGPGTRLTVT.

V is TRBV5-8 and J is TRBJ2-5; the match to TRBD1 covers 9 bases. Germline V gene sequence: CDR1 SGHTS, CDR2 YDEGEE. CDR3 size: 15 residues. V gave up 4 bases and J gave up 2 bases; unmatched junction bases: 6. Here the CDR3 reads CASSDPGQGQETQYF. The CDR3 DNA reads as TGTGCCAGCAGCGACCCGGGACAGGGTCAAGAGACCCAGTACTTC. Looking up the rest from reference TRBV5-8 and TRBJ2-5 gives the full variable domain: EAGVTQSPTHLIKTRGQQATLRCSPISGHTSVYWYQQALGLGLQFLLWYDEGEERNRGNFPPRFSGRQFPNYSSELNVNALELEDSALYLCASSDPGQGQETQYFGPGTRLLVL.

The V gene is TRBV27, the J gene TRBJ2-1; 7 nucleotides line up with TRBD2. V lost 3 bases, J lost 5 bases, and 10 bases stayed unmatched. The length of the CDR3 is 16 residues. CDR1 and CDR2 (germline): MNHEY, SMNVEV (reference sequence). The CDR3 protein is CASSFGLAAPNNEQFF. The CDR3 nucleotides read TGTGCCAGCAGTTTCGGTCTAGCGGCTCCTAACAATGAGCAGTTCTTC.

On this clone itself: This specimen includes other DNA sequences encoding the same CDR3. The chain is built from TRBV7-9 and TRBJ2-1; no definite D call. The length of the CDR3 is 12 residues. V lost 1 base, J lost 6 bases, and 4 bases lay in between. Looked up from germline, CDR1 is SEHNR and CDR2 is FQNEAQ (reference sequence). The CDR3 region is CASSLDANEQFF. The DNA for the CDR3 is TGTGCCAGCAGCTTAGACGCCAATGAGCAGTTCTTC.

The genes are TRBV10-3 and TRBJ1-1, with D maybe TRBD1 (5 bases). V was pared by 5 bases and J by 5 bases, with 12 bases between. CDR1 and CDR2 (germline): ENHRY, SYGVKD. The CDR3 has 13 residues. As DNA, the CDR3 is TGTGCCATCAGTAAGGAGGGGAGGACTGAAGCTTTCTTT. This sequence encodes CAISKEGRTEAFF.

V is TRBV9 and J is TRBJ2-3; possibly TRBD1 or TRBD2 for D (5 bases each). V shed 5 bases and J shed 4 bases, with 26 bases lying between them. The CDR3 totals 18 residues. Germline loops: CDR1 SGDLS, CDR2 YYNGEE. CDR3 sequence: CASSHMVGGRRGADTQYF. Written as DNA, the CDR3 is TGTGCCAGCAGTCACATGGTGGGTGGGCGGAGAGGGGCAGATACGCAGTATTTT.

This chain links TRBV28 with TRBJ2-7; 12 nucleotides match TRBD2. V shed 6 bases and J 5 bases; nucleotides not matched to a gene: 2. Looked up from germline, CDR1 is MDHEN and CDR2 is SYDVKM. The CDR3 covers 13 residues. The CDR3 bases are TGTGCCAGCAGGCGACTAGCGGGAGACGAGCAGTACTTC. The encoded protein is CASRRLAGDEQYF.